The next 26 T cell receptor beta chains were all read from a single sample in a study of Graves' ophthalmopathy and Graves' hyperthyroidism. Amplification of TCR beta CDR3 regions used RNA transcripts. HTBI-primed RT-PCR formed the first round, and a multiplex PCR formed the second. TCRdb re-called the multiplex PCR reads through MiXCR, storing one row per CDR3 protein. This table holds 340,000 or so distinct CDR3 sequences, 17% found once. The sequenced sample was peripheral blood. These receptors all stem from an adult man with Graves' ophthalmopathy.

This clonotype was seen ten or more times. This chain uses TRBV5-1 with TRBJ2-5; TRBD2 agrees at 9 bases. The CDR3 sequence is 14 residues long. CDR1 SGHRS and CDR2 YFSETQ come from the germline V gene. The V segment lost 2 bases and the J segment 6 bases; nucleotides outside the gene matches: 5. The DNA of the CDR3 is TGCGCCAGCAGCTTAACCGGGACTAGCAAGACCCAGTACTTC. Translating it yields CASSLTGTSKTQYF.

This clonotype was seen ten or more times. This chain joins TRBV10-1 and TRBJ2-5, with no clear D. The CDR3 extends over 15 amino acids. The V gene lost 3 bases and the J gene lost 5 bases, with 16 bases spanning the gap. Per the germline V gene, CDR1 is WNHNN and CDR2 is SYGVQD (reference sequence). The chain's CDR3 is CASSEGSASGETQYF. CDR3 bases: TGCGCCAGCAGTGAAGGTTCGGCGTCCGGGGAGACCCAGTACTTC.

A note on this clonotype: Mismatch with germline at one junction end may stem from a read error. This sequence joins TRBV27 and TRBJ1-2, with D unresolved. Per germline, CDR1 MNHEY and CDR2 SMNVEV (reference sequence). The length of the CDR3 is 16 residues. CDR3 sequence (DNA): TGTGCCAGCAGCCATCTCCCGGTACAGTCCCTCTATGGCTACATCTTC. It yields the protein CASSHLPVQSLYGYIF.

This clonotype was recorded at least ten times. The CDR3 reads CASSSPGSGYEQYF. The CDR3 DNA reads TGTGCCAGCAGTTCTCCAGGGAGCGGCTACGAGCAGTACTTC. The chain joins TRBV6-2 or TRBV6-3 to TRBJ2-7; tentatively, D is TRBD1 or TRBD2 (5 bases each). Looked up from germline, CDR1 is MNHEY and CDR2 is SVGEGT. Trimming removed 4 bases at V and 3 bases at J, with 13 bases between. The CDR3 consists of 14 residues.

V gene TRBV12-3 or TRBV12-4 combines with J gene TRBJ2-5, with TRBD1 matching 11 bases. V was pared by 5 bases and J by 0 bases, with 5 bases of the junction left unmatched. The CDR3 sequence is 16 residues long. The CDR3 region is CASSPRTGGNQETQYF. The CDR3 nucleotides read TGTGCCAGCAGTCCCCGGACAGGGGGCAACCAAGAGACCCAGTACTTC.

This clonotype was seen many times. The chain combines TRBV12-3 or TRBV12-4 with TRBJ2-7, with 8 bases identical to TRBD2. Losses at the gene ends were 6 bases for V and 5 bases for J; bases not matched to a gene: 9. This CDR3 has 14 amino acids. The CDR3 nucleotides are TGTGCCAGCAGCCCCGGGGGGGGGAACGACGAGCAGTACTTC. Its protein product is CASSPGGGNDEQYF.

The V call is TRBV12-3 or TRBV12-4, the J call TRBJ2-2; D is perhaps TRBD2 (5 bases). This CDR3 has 14 residues. V was shortened by 6 bases and J by 0 bases, with 8 bases between the two germline ends. The CDR3 coding sequence is TGTGCCAGCAGGGGAGATACGAACACCGGGGAGCTGTTTTTT. Protein sequence: CASRGDTNTGELFF.

This sequence joins TRBV20-1 and TRBJ1-6; no firm D call. Per the germline V gene, CDR1 is DFQATT and CDR2 is SNEGSKA (reference sequence). With 0 bases removed from V and 2 bases from J, the gap between germline ends came to 8 bases. This CDR3 comprises 15 residues. The CDR3 DNA reads as TGCAGTGCTAGAGATCAAGGGCCCTATAATTCACCCCTCCACTTT. Protein sequence: CSARDQGPYNSPLHF.

This clonotype showed up many times. The chain combines TRBV14 with TRBJ1-2; TRBD1 matches 8 bases. The ends lost 2 bases at V and 6 bases at J; junction bases unmatched: 8. Germline-derived CDR1 and CDR2 are SGHDN and FVKESK. CDR3 size: 15 residues. This CDR3 reads CASSQRIGQGDGYTF. For the CDR3, the DNA is TGTGCCAGCAGCCAACGTATCGGACAGGGCGATGGCTACACCTTC.

V and J are TRBV28 and TRBJ2-7; 9 bases agree with TRBD1. Germline V CDR1 and CDR2: MDHEN, SYDVKM. The CDR3 has 16 residues. The junction had 13 bases not matched to a gene; V was cut back by 5 bases and J by 5 bases. CDR3 in DNA: TGTGCCAGCAGTCCGATGAAAGGACAGGGGTCCCACGAGCAGTACTTC. The encoded protein is CASSPMKGQGSHEQYF.

This clonotype was counted at least ten times. This rearrangement joins TRBV19 to TRBJ2-6; TRBD1 is a possible D gene (5 bases). The CDR3 runs to 19 residues. Trimming removed 0 bases from V and 0 bases from J, with 15 bases in between. CDR1 and CDR2 from the germline V gene are LNHDA and SQIVND (reference sequence). CDR3 bases: TGTGCCAGTAGTATAGATAGTCCTAGACAGAGCTCTGGGGCCAACGTCCTGACTTTC. Encoded protein: CASSIDSPRQSSGANVLTF.

This clonotype showed up just a few times. This chain joins TRBV28 and TRBJ2-5; D may be TRBD2 (6 bases). The V gene's germline CDR1 is MDHEN and CDR2 SYDVKM. V was shortened by 7 bases and J by 4 bases, with 16 bases between the two germline ends. This CDR3 contains 14 residues. CDR3: CASTMFGEAETQYF. DNA for the CDR3: TGTGCCAGCACTATGTTTGGGGAGGCAGAGACCCAGTACTTC.

This clonotype was counted ten times or more. The chain has TRBV30 and TRBJ1-5, with 8 bases identical to TRBD1. Unmatched junction bases numbered 17, after V lost 3 bases and J lost 4 bases. Germline CDR1 reads GTSNPN; CDR2 reads SVGIG (reference sequence). The CDR3 runs to 18 residues. DNA of the CDR3: TGTGCCTGGAGCGCCGACCGTACAGGGGGGTTTAGTAATCAGCCCCAGCATTTT. Its translation: CAWSADRTGGFSNQPQHF. The complete variable domain, with remaining parts taken from reference TRBV30 and TRBJ1-5, reads SQTIHQWPATLVQPVGSPLSLECTVEGTSNPNLYWYRQAAGRGLQLLFYSVGIGQISSEVPQNLSASRPQDRQFILSSKKLLLSDSGFYLCAWSADRTGGFSNQPQHFGDGTRLSIL.

The chain joins TRBV19 to TRBJ1-1; no clear D gene. Germline V gene sequence: CDR1 LNHDA, CDR2 SQIVND (reference sequence). CDR3 length: 13 amino acids. V lost 3 bases, J lost 3 bases, and 8 bases lay in between. CDR3 coding DNA: TGTGCCAGTAGTATGGCCGTGGACACTGAAGCTTTCTTT. Its translation is CASSMAVDTEAFF.

The chain is built from TRBV28 and TRBJ2-7; 8 nucleotides align to TRBD1. J was trimmed by 3 bases and V by 3 bases; bases with no gene match: 10. CDR3 length equals 16 residues. The V gene's germline CDR1 is MDHEN and CDR2 SYDVKM. CDR3 DNA: TGTGCCAGCAGTTTTTTAGGTACGACAGGGGTCTACGAGCAGTACTTC. This codes for CASSFLGTTGVYEQYF.

The table lists this clonotype with a few counts. The chain uses TRBV29-1 and TRBJ2-5; 7 bases fit TRBD1. The CDR3 runs to 13 residues. The V gene end was trimmed by 6 bases and the J gene end by 4 bases; junction bases not matched to a gene: 8. Germline CDR1 reads SQVTM; CDR2 reads ANQGSEA. In DNA, the CDR3 is TGCAGCGTCCCCGGGACAGTCGGAGAGACCCAGTACTTC. Translated, it gives CSVPGTVGETQYF.

This clonotype was detected ten times or more. The chain combines TRBV9 with TRBJ2-2, with D maybe TRBD2 (5 bases). Between the trimmed V and J ends, which lost 6 bases and 4 bases, there was a span of 16 bases. The CDR3 is made up of 15 amino acids. Germline V lookup: CDR1 SGDLS, CDR2 YYNGEE. The CDR3 here is CASTPSGLVTGELFF. CDR3 coding DNA: TGTGCCAGCACCCCCAGCGGTCTAGTCACCGGGGAGCTGTTTTTT.

This clonotype appeared many times. The chain uses TRBV11-2 and TRBJ1-1; D is unresolved. Deletions cut 5 bases from V and 4 bases from J, with 20 bases between. The CDR3 consists of 16 residues. CDR1 SGHAT and CDR2 FQNNGV come from the germline V gene. The CDR3 protein is CASSRNALGLGTEAFF. As DNA, the CDR3 is TGTGCCAGCAGCCGTAACGCGTTGGGGTTGGGCACTGAAGCTTTCTTT.

This clonotype was observed at least ten times. J is TRBJ2-7 and V is TRBV24-1; 8 bases are shared with TRBD2. The CDR3 has 13 amino acids. V was pared by 3 bases and J by 3 bases, with 0 bases of the junction left unmatched. Germline values: CDR1 KGHDR, CDR2 SFDVKD. Here the CDR3 DNA reads TGTGCCACCAGTGATGGGACTAGCTACGAGCAGTACTTC. Protein: CATSDGTSYEQYF.

This chain connects TRBV28 to TRBJ1-2; 9 bases fit TRBD1. The V gene end was trimmed by 4 bases and the J gene end by 5 bases; junction bases not matched to a gene: 14. This CDR3 contains 17 residues. Per the germline V gene, CDR1 is MDHEN and CDR2 is SYDVKM. CDR3 in DNA: TGTGCCAGCAGTTCTCCGGCCCCCGGGACAGGGTTATATGGCTACACCTTC. Its translation: CASSSPAPGTGLYGYTF.

This clonotype was counted ten times or more. The chain carries TRBV20-1 and TRBJ2-7, with TRBD1 as a possible D gene (6 bases). The V end lost 3 bases, the J end lost 3 bases, and 15 bases lay between the germline ends. The CDR3 consists of 14 residues. Per the germline V gene, CDR1 is DFQATT and CDR2 is SNEGSKA (reference sequence). The DNA of the CDR3 is TGCAGTGCTAGGGTTGTGGGGGCAAGCTACGAGCAGTACTTC. Its protein is CSARVVGASYEQYF.

This clonotype has a count of ten or more. The J gene is TRBJ2-7, the V gene TRBV6-5; 9 bases are shared with TRBD1. CDR1 MNHEY and CDR2 SVGAGI come from the germline V gene. The ends lost 2 bases at V and 3 bases at J; junction bases unmatched: 5. CDR3 size: 15 residues. In DNA form, the CDR3 reads TGTGCCAGCAGTTACCTGGACAGGGGCTTCTACGAGCAGTACTTC. Protein sequence: CASSYLDRGFYEQYF.

This clonotype was counted at least ten times. V and J are TRBV19 and TRBJ1-5, with 7 bases lining up with TRBD1. The CDR3 length is 17 residues. V trimming: 5 bases; J trimming: 9 bases; junction bases outside the gene matches: 19. From germline, CDR1 is LNHDA and CDR2 SQIVND (reference sequence). As DNA, the CDR3 is TGTGCCAGTAGTCTCGACAGGGCAATCTCCTTGACGGGGCCCCAGCATTTT. It yields the protein CASSLDRAISLTGPQHF.

In this sample, this clonotype turned up many times. The J gene is TRBJ2-4, the V gene TRBV12-3 or TRBV12-4; no reliable D call. The CDR3 is made up of 12 amino acids. The germline V and J ends were trimmed by 5 bases and 6 bases, with 8 bases remaining between them. The DNA of the CDR3 is TGTGCCAGCAGTACAGCACGAAACATTCAGTACTTC. Translated: CASSTARNIQYF.

This clonotype was counted many times. The genes are TRBV28 and TRBJ1-6; D is unresolved. CDR3 length: 13 residues. CDR1 MDHEN and CDR2 SYDVKM come from the germline V gene. With 8 bases removed from V and 10 bases from J, the gap between germline ends came to 15 bases. CDR3 protein: CASGIGRRSPLHF. Written as DNA, the CDR3 is TGTGCCAGCGGGATTGGGAGGAGATCACCCCTCCACTTT.

The sample holds many counts of this clonotype. The chain employs TRBV2 and TRBJ1-6; the D is unclear. From germline, CDR1 is SNHLY and CDR2 FYNNEI. The V and J ends lost 2 bases and 1 base respectively, with 6 bases between them. This CDR3 spans 15 amino acids. CDR3 loop: CASSEQDSYNSPLHF. The CDR3, as DNA: TGTGCCAGCAGTGAACAGGATTCCTATAATTCACCCCTCCACTTT.